This T cell receptor beta chain stems from a study of Ad26.COV2.S vaccination and SARS-CoV-2 variants. The wider study: By the intramuscular route, Ad26.COV2.S was given once, or twice 56 days apart. Study observations and caveats: An underestimation of total T cell responses may have resulted from the TCR breadth and depth analyses. Substantial breadth was reportedly displayed by spike-specific CD8+ and CD4+ T cell responses after vaccination.

Libraries were prepared by immunoSEQ multiplex PCR; TCRdb keeps only in-frame clonotypes and omits some of them. The table lists about 350,000 clones, approximately 86% of them singletons. Comments on this clone: The antigen remains unidentified.

Germline CDR1 SQVTM, CDR2 ANQGSEA. Losses at the gene ends were 4 bases for V and 4 bases for J; bases not matched to a gene: 5. The CDR3 runs 13 residues. Treatment reported: around 19 received Ad26.COV2.S at low or high dose, single or two shots; 5 received placebo; per-sample allocation not given. Sampling was performed 63 days after the first vaccine or placebo injection. Sequencing was performed on peripheral blood, taken in a trial of Ad26.COV2.S vaccine versus placebo. V is TRBV29-1 and J is TRBJ1-2, with 8 bases fitting TRBD1. The sequence was obtained from a person between 18 and 65 years old who received the Ad26.COV2.S COVID-19 vaccine or a placebo. CDR3 DNA: TGCAGCGTTGTAAGGACAGGGACCTATGGCTACACCTTC. It is translated as CSVVRTGTYGYTF.